This note documents a single T cell receptor beta chain sequence. No antigen is known for it. No qualities accompany the bases; no much larger clone lies one base away. Trimming removed 4 bases from V and 1 base from J, leaving 8 bases between the germline ends. The CDR3 sequence holds 13 residues, the cysteine and phenylalanine included. The entry retains the CDR3 DNA only, 39 bases that are in frame from base 1. CDR1 is given as SGHDT and CDR2 as YYEEEE, both from the germline V gene. TCRbeta CDR3 regions were amplified from genomic DNA by means of the immunoSEQ Assay, a bias-controlled multiplex PCR. The study's own analysis went as follows. The number of nucleated cells in each sample was estimated by amplification of reference gene primers within the assay. Sequence reads were collapsed and filtered to measure the absolute abundance of every unique TCRbeta CDR3 rearrangement. For each sample, productive Simpson clonality was calculated as the square root of Simpson's diversity index over productive rearrangements. The table comes from immuneACCESS by way of TCRdb, which keeps in-frame sequences with V and J called. Part of the clones is missing from these tables; in studies checked, under half for an unresolved V gene and the rest for unknown reasons. The DNA was the basis for D and trimming; V, J and clone size are from that table. Recorded for this sample are 200,000 to 250,000 clones; around three quarters of them occurred a single time. The ten largest clones take up 4.5% to 7% of the sample.

The source of the sample is a study of blood T cell repertoires in COVID-19 (dated by TCRdb to 2018 to 2021). Looking at the study overall: Collaborator samples came from the United States, Italy and Spain and covered acute and convalescent phases of COVID-19. Sample metadata almost always included a de-identified subject ID, COVID-19 status, age in years and sex. The prospective study material was composed of cDNA or gDNA derived from T cells, B-cell-depleted T cells, or PBMCs. Where available, HLA class I and class II types were obtained from metadata supplied by the sample provider rather than from assay-based typing. Samples came from the ongoing ImmuneRACE study (first 160 participants) plus 1,254 subjects from 6 global collaborators. The dataset comprised deeply sampled blood TCRbeta repertoires from subjects exposed to, actively infected with, or recovered from COVID-19. The repertoires were made available in a free public database intended to serve as a resource for research on the immune response to SARS-CoV-2. What the research found in general, with its limitations: The amount of clinical and demographic metadata varied by source and participant and was provided uncurated.

Each collaborating institution followed its own protocols to collect whole blood in K2EDTA tubes. For TCRbeta analysis, collaborators shipped samples as frozen whole blood, isolated PBMCs, or DNA extracted from either of those sample types. The sample consisted of peripheral blood. The source of this sequence is a woman between 65 and 79 years old with acute or convalescent COVID-19. The sequence joins TRBV5-6 to TRBJ1-1; the D gene is perhaps TRBD1, from 6 matching bases. The nucleotide sequence reads as follows: TGTGCCAGCAGCCGGGGACAGAACACTGAAGCTTTCTTT. Translated, this is CASSRGQNTEAFF.